These 31 T cell receptor beta chains came from one sample sequenced in a study of CD8 T cells in Susac syndrome. RNA amounts of roughly 0.45 to 1 ug underwent reverse transcription with random hexamers. TCRdb itself ran the immunoSEQ multiplex PCR reads through MiXCR, one entry per CDR3 protein. The table shows 170,000 or so distinct CDR3 sequences, with 94% occurring only once. The material sequenced was CD4+ T cells from PBMCs. All receptors derive from a human donor with Susac syndrome.

This chain links TRBV20-1 with TRBJ2-2; the D gene could be TRBD1 or TRBD2 (5 bases each). In germline, CDR1 is DFQATT, CDR2 SNEGSKA (reference sequence). The V and J ends lost 0 bases and 5 bases respectively, with 16 bases between them. This CDR3 is built from 16 residues. CDR3 protein: CSARDARGERTGELFF. CDR3 bases: TGCAGTGCTAGAGATGCGAGGGGCGAGAGGACCGGGGAGCTGTTTTTT.

The chain employs TRBV5-1 and TRBJ1-2, with D perhaps TRBD1 (5 bases). CDR3 length equals 14 residues. V was clipped by 2 bases and J by 2 bases, with 10 bases between them. Per the germline V gene, CDR1 is SGHRS and CDR2 is YFSETQ. The CDR3, as DNA: TGCGCCAGCAGCTTCTCGGGACGGAACTATGGCTACACCTTC. Residues: CASSFSGRNYGYTF. Variable domain in full (rest from reference TRBV5-1 and TRBJ1-2): KAGVTQTPRYLIKTRGQQVTLSCSPISGHRSVSWYQQTPGQGLQFLFEYFSETQRNKGNFPGRFSGRQFSNSRSEMNVSTLELGDSALYLCASSFSGRNYGYTFGSGTRLTVV.

The genes are TRBV20-1 and TRBJ2-1; 10 bases line up with TRBD1. Germline assignment: CDR1 DFQATT and CDR2 SNEGSKA (reference sequence). The V gene end was trimmed by 7 bases and the J gene end by 8 bases; junction bases not matched to a gene: 8. The length of the CDR3 is 13 residues. The CDR3 loop is CSVGQGGGDEQFF. Here the CDR3 DNA reads TGCAGTGTCGGACAGGGGGGAGGCGATGAGCAGTTCTTC.

The V call is TRBV11-2, the J call TRBJ1-1; D is ambiguous. Germline loops: CDR1 SGHAT, CDR2 FQNNGV. Trimming shortened V by 5 bases and J by 5 bases, and 12 bases separated the two germline ends. The CDR3 has 13 amino acids. As DNA, the CDR3 is TGTGCCAGCAGCGTCGCGGTTGAGACTGAAGCTTTCTTT. This translates into CASSVAVETEAFF.

The chain has TRBV12-5 and TRBJ2-7, with 7 bases identical to TRBD1. V shed 1 base, J shed 3 bases, and the junction held 0 bases outside the gene matches. The CDR3 is made up of 13 amino acids. Germline values: CDR1 LGHNT, CDR2 FRNRAP. The DNA of the CDR3 is TGTGCTAGTGGTTTGGACAGGGGCTACGAGCAGTACTTC. It codes for CASGLDRGYEQYF.

The chain has TRBV6-5 and TRBJ2-7, with a possible D match to TRBD2 (5 bases). Per germline, CDR1 MNHEY and CDR2 SVGAGI. Trimming stripped 6 bases from V and 7 bases from J, with 16 bases between. The CDR3 runs 13 residues. CDR3 sequence reads: CASSLSGKGEQYF. The CDR3 DNA follows: TGTGCCAGCAGCCTCTCCGGGAAAGGAGAGCAGTACTTC.

V and J are TRBV7-9 and TRBJ1-1; D not resolved. Trimming left V 0 bases short and J 0 bases short, with 8 bases between. The CDR3 is 15 amino acids. Germline V lookup: CDR1 SEHNR, CDR2 FQNEAQ (reference sequence). CDR3 in amino acids: CASSLAGRMNTEAFF. The CDR3 DNA reads TGTGCCAGCAGCTTAGCCGGCCGGATGAACACTGAAGCTTTCTTT.

The gene calls are TRBV20-1 and TRBJ2-1; D tentatively reads TRBD1 or TRBD2 (7 bases each). V gave up 6 bases and J gave up 1 base, with 13 bases separating them. The CDR3 is made up of 14 amino acids. Looked up from germline, CDR1 is DFQATT and CDR2 is SNEGSKA (reference sequence). CDR3 DNA: TGCAGTGCGCACAGGGGAGGGTCCTACAATGAGCAGTTCTTC. It encodes CSAHRGGSYNEQFF.

This sequence joins TRBV19 and TRBJ2-2, with D possibly being TRBD1 or TRBD2 (5 bases each). Trimming removed 4 bases from V and 2 bases from J, with 17 bases in between. The CDR3 loop spans 17 amino acids. Germline CDR1 reads LNHDA; CDR2 reads SQIVND (reference sequence). The CDR3 loop reads CASSRPPTGRNTGELFF. CDR3 sequence (DNA): TGTGCCAGTAGTAGACCCCCGACGGGACGAAACACCGGGGAGCTGTTTTTT.

This chain links TRBV12-3 or TRBV12-4 with TRBJ2-5; 11 nucleotides line up with TRBD2. The CDR3 length is 14 residues. With 5 bases clipped from V and 7 bases from J, the junction kept 6 bases outside the gene matches. CDR3 coding DNA: TGTGCCAGCAGTCCTGGGACTAGCGGCGGGACCCAGTACTTC. Amino acids: CASSPGTSGGTQYF.

This clonotype has just one count. This chain connects TRBV11-2 to TRBJ2-1; TRBD1 matches at 7 bases. The CDR3 is 14 amino acids. Germline lookup yields CDR1 SGHAT and CDR2 FQNNGV. V lost 5 bases to trimming and J lost 7 bases; unmatched junction nucleotides: 8. Here the CDR3 DNA reads TGTGCCAGCAGCGTGGGACAGAGCCCAAATGAGCAGTTCTTC. It is translated as CASSVGQSPNEQFF.

The chain is built from TRBV3-1 and TRBJ2-2; no firm D call. V was pared by 0 bases and J by 3 bases, with 5 bases between. Germline values: CDR1 LGHDT, CDR2 YNNKEL (reference sequence). This CDR3 spans 14 amino acids. The CDR3 sequence is CASSQERHTGELFF. In DNA, the CDR3 is TGTGCCAGCAGCCAAGAAAGGCACACCGGGGAGCTGTTTTTT. Filled out from reference TRBV3-1 and TRBJ2-2, the complete variable domain reads DTAVSQTPKYLVTQMGNDKSIKCEQNLGHDTMYWYKQDSKKFLKIMFSYNNKELIINETVPNRFSPKSPDKAHLNLHINSLELGDSAVYFCASSQERHTGELFFGEGSRLTVL.

In this sample, this clonotype turned up once. For the CDR3, the DNA is TGTGCCTGGAGTGTGGTAGCGGGGGGAATGAGAGATACGCAGTATTTT. Translation: CAWSVVAGGMRDTQYF. The rearrangement uses TRBV30 and TRBJ2-3; 10 bases line up with TRBD2. The CDR3 spans 16 residues. CDR1 is GTSNPN, CDR2 SVGIG, per germline (reference sequence). V shed 0 bases and J 5 bases; nucleotides not matched to a gene: 8.

The gene calls are TRBV27 and TRBJ1-6; maybe TRBD1 (5 bases). In germline, CDR1 is MNHEY, CDR2 SMNVEV (reference sequence). The CDR3 extends over 13 amino acids. Trimming shortened V by 6 bases and J by 9 bases, and 12 bases separated the two germline ends. The CDR3 loop is CASSGTAVSPLHF. CDR3 nucleotide sequence: TGTGCCAGCAGCGGGACGGCCGTTTCACCCCTCCACTTT.

This chain joins TRBV18 and TRBJ2-7, with D tentatively TRBD2 (5 bases). Germline CDR1 and CDR2: KGHSH and LQKENI. Trimming took 0 bases from V and 4 from J, leaving 7 bases between them. The CDR3 length is 13 residues. CDR3 DNA sequence: TGTGCCAGCTCACCACCGTCGGGGTACGAGCAGTACTTC. Its protein product is CASSPPSGYEQYF.

This chain links TRBV28 with TRBJ2-7, with D possibly being TRBD2 (5 bases). The V end lost 5 bases, the J end lost 7 bases, and 15 bases lay between the germline ends. Germline V gene data show CDR1 as MDHEN and CDR2 as SYDVKM. The CDR3 is 13 amino acids. The CDR3 DNA reads TGTGCCAGCAGTACCCCGGACTCCCGGGAGCAGTACTTC. Translation: CASSTPDSREQYF.

A few counts support this clonotype. The chain joins TRBV7-2 to TRBJ1-4; D gene ambiguous. Germline CDR1 and CDR2: SGHTA and FQGNSA. CDR3 length: 15 residues. Trimming left V 5 bases short and J 3 bases short, with 13 bases between. CDR3 bases: TGTGCCAGCAGCCCGCGACCGATACCTAATGAAAAACTGTTTTTT. Translating it yields CASSPRPIPNEKLFF.

A single count supports this clonotype. The V call is TRBV7-2, the J call TRBJ2-3; 8 positions agree with TRBD2. Germline-derived CDR1 and CDR2 are SGHTA and FQGNSA. The CDR3 loop spans 16 amino acids. The ends lost 1 base at V and 0 bases at J; junction bases unmatched: 3. The CDR3 spells CASSLGPSGSTDTQYF. The CDR3 DNA is TGTGCCAGCAGCTTAGGTCCTAGCGGGAGCACAGATACGCAGTATTTT.

This chain uses TRBV28 with TRBJ2-7; 8 bases are a match to TRBD1. Germline trimming cut 6 bases from V and 11 bases from J; bases unmatched to any gene: 9. CDR1 and CDR2 from the germline V gene are MDHEN and SYDVKM. This CDR3 contains 12 residues. CDR3 region: CASRSQGVSKYF. The CDR3 nucleotides are TGTGCCAGCAGATCACAGGGGGTATCAAAGTACTTC.

V and J are TRBV4-3 and TRBJ1-5; TRBD1 might be the D (5 bases). The germline V and J ends were trimmed by 0 bases and 7 bases, with 10 bases remaining between them. CDR1 and CDR2 (germline): LGHNA, YSLEER. This CDR3 is 14 amino acids long. This chain's CDR3 is CASSQEIGGQPQHF. In nucleotides, the CDR3 is TGCGCCAGCAGCCAAGAAATTGGGGGACAGCCCCAGCATTTT.

The chain couples TRBV12-5 to TRBJ2-2; D is undetermined. The CDR3 is 14 residues long. Germline CDR1 and CDR2: LGHNT and FRNRAP. V shed 4 bases and J shed 0 bases, with 6 bases lying between them. CDR3 loop: CASGSRSNTGELFF. The CDR3 DNA is TGTGCTAGTGGTTCGCGCTCGAACACCGGGGAGCTGTTTTTT.

The chain is built from TRBV6-2 or TRBV6-3 and TRBJ1-1, with TRBD1 as a possible D gene (6 bases). The CDR3 is made up of 15 amino acids. Germline CDR1 reads MNHEY; CDR2 reads SVGEGT. V was trimmed by 8 bases and J by 1 base, leaving 17 bases between them. CDR3 in amino acids: CASRSSGEGNTEAFF. The CDR3 nucleotides read TGTGCCAGCCGATCTTCAGGGGAGGGGAACACTGAAGCTTTCTTT.

The chain links TRBV9 to TRBJ2-3, with D perhaps given as TRBD1 or TRBD2 (5 bases each). The CDR3 covers 15 residues. Germline V lookup: CDR1 SGDLS, CDR2 YYNGEE. V dropped 3 bases and J dropped 1 base, with 12 bases sitting between them. CDR3 in amino acids: CASSAREQGTDTQYF. The CDR3 coding sequence is TGTGCCAGCAGCGCGAGGGAACAGGGCACAGATACGCAGTATTTT.

This chain's CDR3 is CSVGGGRTDTQYF. In nucleotides, the CDR3 is TGCAGCGTGGGGGGGGGACGCACAGATACGCAGTATTTT. The chain uses TRBV29-1 and TRBJ2-3, with TRBD2 matching over 7 bases. The junction had 4 bases not matched to a gene; V was cut back by 6 bases and J by 1 base. The germline V gene has CDR1 SQVTM and CDR2 ANQGSEA. The CDR3 runs to 13 residues.

This chain links TRBV5-1 with TRBJ1-2; 7 bases align to TRBD1. V trimming: 3 bases; J trimming: 5 bases; junction bases outside the gene matches: 7. The V gene's germline CDR1 is SGHRS and CDR2 YFSETQ. The length of the CDR3 is 14 residues. The CDR3 DNA reads as TGCGCCAGCAGCTCGGCGACAGGGAGTTATGGCTACACCTTC. It codes for CASSSATGSYGYTF.

V and J are TRBV4-1 and TRBJ1-1, with a possible D match to TRBD1 (6 bases). This CDR3 spans 15 amino acids. The germline V and J ends were trimmed by 2 bases and 1 base, with 11 bases remaining between them. CDR1 MGHRA and CDR2 YSYEKL come from the germline V gene. CDR3 sequence: CASSQPTGRNTEAFF. The CDR3 coding sequence is TGCGCCAGCAGCCAACCCACAGGGAGGAACACTGAAGCTTTCTTT.

J is TRBJ1-1 and V is TRBV30; 9 bases match TRBD1. Germline assignment: CDR1 GTSNPN and CDR2 SVGIG (reference sequence). Trimming at V came to 0 bases and at J to 7 bases, leaving 3 bases not matched to a gene. The CDR3 runs to 13 residues. The CDR3 nucleotides are TGTGCCTGGAGTGTACAGGGGGCAGTTGAAGCTTTCTTT. It specifies CAWSVQGAVEAFF.

The chain carries TRBV5-1 and TRBJ2-3; D might be TRBD2 (6 bases). Germline CDR1 reads SGHRS; CDR2 reads YFSETQ. The CDR3 spans 15 residues. Trimming took 6 bases from V and 2 from J, leaving 16 bases between them. CDR3 DNA: TGCGCCAGCAAGCTCATGCGGGACTTCACAGATACGCAGTATTTT. Translating it yields CASKLMRDFTDTQYF.

J is TRBJ2-1 and V is TRBV7-2; possible D gene TRBD2, 6 bases. Germline V gene sequence: CDR1 SGHTA, CDR2 FQGNSA. V dropped 5 bases and J dropped 9 bases, with 11 bases sitting between them. This CDR3 is built from 12 residues. CDR3: CASSPTSSEQFF. The CDR3 bases are TGTGCCAGCAGCCCTACTAGCTCTGAGCAGTTCTTC.

The rearrangement uses TRBV29-1 and TRBJ2-3; D remains ambiguous. Per the germline V gene, CDR1 is SQVTM and CDR2 is ANQGSEA. The CDR3 totals 12 residues. The ends were cut back, 3 bases at V and 6 bases at J, with 10 bases in the middle. CDR3 region: CSVDARSDTQYF. In nucleotides, the CDR3 is TGCAGCGTTGACGCCCGGTCCGATACGCAGTATTTT.

The chain links TRBV15 to TRBJ1-5; D ambiguous. This CDR3 region has 14 residues. V shed 1 base and J shed 1 base, with 5 bases lying between them. Germline CDR1 is LNHNV and CDR2 is YYDKDF (reference sequence). CDR3: CATSRGNSNQPQHF. The DNA of the CDR3 is TGTGCCACCAGCAGAGGGAACAGCAATCAGCCCCAGCATTTT.